This entry lists 6 T cell receptor beta chains sequenced from one sample in a study of blood T cell repertoires in COVID-19. The repertoire was sequenced with immunoSEQ multiplex PCR; TCRdb's copy has only in-frame clones and lacks some. The sample lists fewer than 150,000 clones, about 90% occurring once. Input material: peripheral blood. All receptors come from a woman aged 45-59 years with acute or convalescent COVID-19.

The chain links TRBV20-1 to TRBJ1-2; no definite D call. With 0 bases removed from V and 13 bases from J, the gap between germline ends came to 12 bases. Germline V gene data show CDR1 as DFQATT and CDR2 as SNEGSKA (reference sequence). The CDR3 has 11 residues. This chain's CDR3 is CSARDPDGGTF. DNA of the CDR3: TGCAGTGCTAGAGATCCAGACGGAGGCACCTTC.

Here the CDR3 DNA reads TGTGCCAGCAGCCAAGATTGGGCTGGCTATGGCTACACCTTC. Translating gives CASSQDWAGYGYTF. This sequence joins TRBV4-2 and TRBJ1-2; D gene unclear. This CDR3 has 14 residues. Germline values: CDR1 LGHNA, CDR2 YNFKEQ. Deletions cut 0 bases from V and 4 bases from J, with 9 bases between.

This chain joins TRBV5-5 and TRBJ1-5; weak D call: TRBD1 (6 bases). There are 14 residues in the CDR3. Deletions cut 0 bases from V and 5 bases from J, with 9 bases between. The germline gives CDR1 SGHKS, CDR2 YYEKEE (reference sequence). The DNA for the CDR3 is TGTGCCAGCAGCTTGGGGCAGGGGCATCAGCCCCAGCATTTT. This translates into CASSLGQGHQPQHF.

This sequence joins TRBV4-3 and TRBJ2-1; 9 nucleotides align to TRBD2. CDR3 length: 17 residues. Germline values: CDR1 LGHNA, CDR2 YSLEER. V lost 0 bases to trimming and J lost 8 bases; unmatched junction nucleotides: 11. The CDR3 is CASSQDRVAGERDEQFF. In DNA, the CDR3 is TGCGCCAGCAGCCAAGATAGGGTAGCGGGAGAGAGGGATGAGCAGTTCTTC.

The chain is built from TRBV7-8 and TRBJ2-3; 9 positions match TRBD2. The CDR3 spans 16 residues. The V and J ends lost 0 bases and 6 bases, in that order; junction bases with no gene match: 7. Germline V gives CDR1 SGHVS, CDR2 FQNEAQ. CDR3: CASSLAALAGDDTQYF. The DNA of the CDR3 is TGTGCCAGCAGCTTAGCGGCACTAGCGGGCGATGATACGCAGTATTTT. Full variable domain (missing parts from reference TRBV7-8 and TRBJ2-3): GAGVSQSPRYKVAKRGQDVALRCDPISGHVSLFWYQQALGQGPEFLTYFQNEAQLDKSGLPSDRFFAERPEGSVSTLKIQRTQQEDSAVYLCASSLAALAGDDTQYFGPGTRLTVL.

V usage is TRBV7-9 and J usage is TRBJ1-2, with D uncertain. Germline V gives CDR1 SEHNR, CDR2 FQNEAQ (reference sequence). This CDR3 spans 16 amino acids. The germline V and J ends were trimmed by 1 base and 0 bases, with 12 bases remaining between them. The CDR3 nucleotides are TGTGCCAGCAGCTTAGAAGAACTGGGAGCTAACTATGGCTACACCTTC. Protein sequence: CASSLEELGANYGYTF.